These 21 T cell receptor beta chains were sequenced from one sample in a study of blood T cell repertoires in COVID-19. Repertoires were generated with immunoSEQ multiplex PCR, while TCRdb's copy carries only in-frame clones and drops some. The table shows 100,000 to 150,000 clones, with approximately 87% occurring only once. The sequenced material came from peripheral blood. The receptors shown here come from a woman aged 50 to 60 with acute or convalescent COVID-19.

V usage is TRBV18 and J usage is TRBJ2-3; TRBD2 aligns across 7 bases. The germline V gene encodes CDR1 KGHSH and CDR2 LQKENI. V dropped 3 bases and J dropped 0; count of bases not matched to a gene: 6. The CDR3 length is 16 residues. The CDR3 region has the DNA TGTGCCAGCTCACCTGTCGGGAGGACTAGCACAGATACGCAGTATTTT. Amino acid sequence: CASSPVGRTSTDTQYF.

The chain employs TRBV6-5 and TRBJ1-1; D is possibly TRBD1 (6 bases). Trimming left V 6 bases short and J 3 bases short, with 14 bases between. This CDR3 has 14 amino acids. Per the germline V gene, CDR1 is MNHEY and CDR2 is SVGAGI. The CDR3, as DNA: TGTGCCAGCAGACGGGACATCTGGGACACTGAAGCTTTCTTT. Translation gives CASRRDIWDTEAFF.

The V call is TRBV25-1, the J call TRBJ1-2; 10 bases line up with TRBD1. J lost 0 bases, V lost 1 base, and 2 bases had no gene match. This CDR3 is 16 amino acids long. Germline CDR1 MGHDK, CDR2 SYGVNS. CDR3 amino acids: CASSESGTGANYGYTF. The CDR3 DNA reads as TGTGCCAGCAGTGAATCGGGGACAGGGGCTAACTATGGCTACACCTTC.

The genes are TRBV30 and TRBJ1-6; TRBD1 might be the D (6 bases). This CDR3 comprises 14 residues. Germline V gene data show CDR1 as GTSNPN and CDR2 as SVGIG (reference sequence). V lost 8 bases to trimming and J lost 8 bases, with 19 bases between them. The DNA of the CDR3 is TGTGCCCGGGGGGGAACCAGGGGAGATTCACCCCTCCACTTT. This translates into CARGGTRGDSPLHF.

The rearrangement links TRBV9 to TRBJ2-1; 9 positions agree with TRBD2. J lost 3 bases, V lost 0 bases, and 10 bases had no gene match. Per the germline V gene, CDR1 is SGDLS and CDR2 is YYNGEE. The length of the CDR3 is 18 residues. This CDR3 is CASSVALYETSGYNEQFF. For the CDR3, the DNA is TGTGCCAGCAGCGTAGCTCTTTACGAGACTAGCGGCTACAATGAGCAGTTCTTC.

The V gene is TRBV10-3, the J gene TRBJ1-6; D unclear. Looked up from germline, CDR1 is ENHRY and CDR2 is SYGVKD. The CDR3 is made up of 14 amino acids. The ends were cut back, 4 bases at V and 7 bases at J, with 11 bases in the middle. This CDR3 reads CAISGGRGNSPLHF. The CDR3 nucleotides read TGTGCCATCAGTGGCGGACGGGGAAATTCACCCCTCCACTTT.

The chain links TRBV6-2 or TRBV6-3 to TRBJ1-5; 8 bases fit TRBD1. The V gene's germline CDR1 is MNHEY and CDR2 SVGEGT. This CDR3 region has 15 residues. The V segment lost 4 bases and the J segment 10 bases; nucleotides outside the gene matches: 12. The CDR3 loop reads CASSFGSGGLKPQHF. CDR3 sequence (DNA): TGTGCCAGCAGTTTCGGATCAGGGGGCTTGAAACCCCAGCATTTT.

The chain links TRBV7-9 to TRBJ1-1; the match to TRBD1 covers 7 bases. Looked up from germline, CDR1 is SEHNR and CDR2 is FQNEAQ (reference sequence). This CDR3 region has 15 residues. V gave up 2 bases and J gave up 3 bases; unmatched junction bases: 6. The CDR3 region has the DNA TGTGCCAGCAGCTTATGGCAGGGGGTGGACACTGAAGCTTTCTTT. Amino acid sequence: CASSLWQGVDTEAFF.

This clone was picked up a small number of times. The chain is built from TRBV18 and TRBJ2-1; D is perhaps TRBD2 (6 bases). This CDR3 spans 13 amino acids. V dropped 6 bases and J dropped 6 bases, with 12 bases sitting between them. Germline-derived CDR1 and CDR2 are KGHSH and LQKENI. CDR3 nucleotide sequence: TGTGCCAGCTCGGGACTCTCAGTCAATGAGCAGTTCTTC. Translated: CASSGLSVNEQFF.

The CDR3, as DNA: TGTGCCCACGGACAGGGCGACACCGGGGAGCTGTTTTTT. It codes for CAHGQGDTGELFF. V and J are TRBV7-8 and TRBJ2-2; 8 nucleotides align to TRBD1. The V gene's germline CDR1 is SGHVS and CDR2 FQNEAQ. The CDR3 contains 13 residues. J gave up 3 bases and V 11 bases, and 5 bases lay outside the gene matches. Combining the CDR3 with reference TRBV7-8 and TRBJ2-2 gives the whole variable domain GAGVSQSPRYKVAKRGQDVALRCDPISGHVSLFWYQQALGQGPEFLTYFQNEAQLDKSGLPSDRFFAERPEGSVSTLKIQRTQQEDSAVYLCAHGQGDTGELFFGEGSRLTVL.

Only one count was recorded for this clone. The chain uses TRBV7-2 and TRBJ2-1; TRBD2 is a possible D gene (5 bases). Germline values: CDR1 SGHTA, CDR2 FQGNSA. This CDR3 contains 14 residues. Trimming left V 5 bases short and J 8 bases short, with 16 bases between. The DNA of the CDR3 is TGTGCCAGCAGCCCGGGGTACCTAGAGGATGAGCAGTTCTTC. Its protein is CASSPGYLEDEQFF.

In its sample, this clone was seen a few times. The rearrangement uses TRBV11-2 and TRBJ2-7; 7 bases agree with TRBD1. This CDR3 has 17 residues. Per the germline V gene, CDR1 is SGHAT and CDR2 is FQNNGV. The V and J ends lost 4 bases and 0 bases, in that order; junction bases with no gene match: 12. The CDR3 nucleotides are TGTGCCAGCAGCTCCCCCAGGGGGACAGCGGCCTCCTACGAGCAGTACTTC. Protein: CASSSPRGTAASYEQYF.

This clone was counted once. The chain joins TRBV27 to TRBJ1-6; D call uncertain. This CDR3 comprises 17 residues. Germline loops: CDR1 MNHEY, CDR2 SMNVEV (reference sequence). Trimming shortened V by 4 bases and J by 10 bases, and 23 bases separated the two germline ends. CDR3 in DNA: TGTGCCAGCAGTTCGGTCGTCGGGAGCGGAGTTAAGTCACCCCTCCACTTT. Its translation: CASSSVVGSGVKSPLHF.

The CDR3 DNA reads TGTGCCAGTAGTATAGGGGCAGGGGGCGACTATGGCTACACCTTC. As protein: CASSIGAGGDYGYTF. The chain recombines TRBV19 with TRBJ1-2, with TRBD1 matching over 8 bases. This CDR3 is 15 amino acids long. Per the germline V gene, CDR1 is LNHDA and CDR2 is SQIVND (reference sequence). V shed 1 base and J 3 bases; nucleotides not matched to a gene: 4.

This chain uses TRBV5-8 with TRBJ1-2, with 9 bases that match TRBD1. Looked up from germline, CDR1 is SGHTS and CDR2 is YDEGEE. The V and J ends lost 0 bases and 7 bases, in that order; junction bases with no gene match: 7. This CDR3 is 15 amino acids long. Written as DNA, the CDR3 is TGTGCCAGCAGCTTGGCCGGGACAGGGATAGGTGGCTACACCTTC. It translates to CASSLAGTGIGGYTF.

This clone appeared a single time. The chain combines TRBV29-1 with TRBJ2-1, with TRBD2 matching over 9 bases. This CDR3 spans 15 amino acids. Losses at the gene ends were 2 bases for V and 10 bases for J; bases not matched to a gene: 12. The germline CDR1 and CDR2 sequences are SQVTM and ANQGSEA. This CDR3 reads CSVESKLAGRGEQFF. The CDR3 DNA is TGCAGCGTTGAATCAAAGCTAGCGGGACGGGGGGAGCAGTTCTTC.

The rearrangement uses TRBV12-3 or TRBV12-4 and TRBJ1-2, with D perhaps matching TRBD1 (5 bases). The CDR3 loop spans 13 amino acids. Trimming took off 1 base at V and 7 bases at J, with 10 bases between the two ends. CDR3 amino acids: CASSLGGVGGYTF. The CDR3 DNA reads TGTGCCAGCAGTTTAGGGGGGGTAGGTGGCTACACCTTC.

The V call is TRBV27, the J call TRBJ2-7; 11 bases match TRBD1. The CDR3 consists of 14 residues. V lost 6 bases, J lost 2 bases, and 3 bases stayed unmatched. The germline gives CDR1 MNHEY, CDR2 SMNVEV (reference sequence). CDR3 nucleotide sequence: TGTGCCAGCAGACCGGGACAGGGGGCCTACGAGCAGTACTTC. Its translation: CASRPGQGAYEQYF.

The chain couples TRBV29-1 to TRBJ2-1; 10 bases are a match to TRBD2. Germline trimming cut 7 bases from V and 0 bases from J; bases unmatched to any gene: 0. Germline CDR1 SQVTM, CDR2 ANQGSEA. This CDR3 spans 13 amino acids. CDR3 sequence reads: CSASGSSYNEQFF. The CDR3, as DNA: TGCAGCGCTAGCGGGAGCTCCTACAATGAGCAGTTCTTC.

In this sample, this clone turned up once. The J gene is TRBJ2-1, the V gene TRBV9; 7 nucleotides align to TRBD1. The CDR3 is made up of 16 amino acids. Trimming removed 0 bases from V and 0 bases from J; junction bases left unmatched: 3. Germline V gives CDR1 SGDLS, CDR2 YYNGEE. CDR3 sequence reads: CASSVGGTVSYNEQFF. The CDR3 nucleotides are TGTGCCAGCAGCGTAGGGGGGACAGTCTCCTACAATGAGCAGTTCTTC. The whole variable domain, remainder taken from reference TRBV9 and TRBJ2-1, is DSGVTQTPKHLITATGQRVTLRCSPRSGDLSVYWYQQSLDQGLQFLIQYYNGEERAKGNILERFSAQQFPDLHSELNLSSLELGDSALYFCASSVGGTVSYNEQFFGPGTRLTVL.

The gene calls are TRBV5-1 and TRBJ2-7; the match to TRBD1 covers 8 bases. CDR3 size: 16 residues. CDR1 is SGHRS, CDR2 YFSETQ, per germline. Trimming at V came to 1 base and at J to 5 bases, leaving 11 bases not matched to a gene. CDR3 coding DNA: TGCGCCAGCAGCTTGTCTATCGACAGGGGAATCAACGAGCAGTACTTC. Its protein is CASSLSIDRGINEQYF.